The T cell receptor (beta chain) described here comes from a study of shared clonotypes between healthy human individuals. CD45RO-negative cells were positively selected for CCR7, leaving out terminally differentiated effector memory CD45RA+ cells. Sequenced by immunoSEQ multiplex PCR; TCRdb stores in-frame clones only, minus some. The profile shows around 2.1 million clones, 85% to 95% of them singletons. The germline V gene encodes CDR1 MNHEY and CDR2 SVGAGI. V dropped 0 bases and J dropped 1 base, with 4 bases sitting between them. The CDR3 is 14 residues long. Study conclusions and caveats: Clonotype sharing among the donors was expected to vary with sequencing depth. Blood was the sole source, and tissue repertoires probably differ. Generation probabilities were higher for clonotypes shared across all four sorted-subset donors than for unshared ones.

Comments on this clone: Its antigen is currently unknown. The sample has other DNA sequences that encode this CDR3 too.

The sequencing sample was made of naive CD8+ T cells from PBMCs. The chain recombines TRBV6-5 with TRBJ1-3; no reliable D call. The receptor's source is a man younger than 35 in good health. Some clones in this sample may be carry-over from other donors' samples. CDR3 region: CASSYSNSGNTIYF. The CDR3 coding sequence is TGTGCCAGCAGTTACTCGAATTCTGGAAACACCATATATTTT.